This T cell receptor beta chain was captured in a study of cytomegalovirus exposure and HLA in healthy donors. The CDR3 length is 16 residues. Germline V lookup: CDR1 ENHRY, CDR2 SYGVKD. J gave up 3 bases and V 0 bases, and 6 bases lay outside the gene matches. The PCR employed 60 Vbeta primers together with 13 Jbeta primers. Here immunoSEQ multiplex PCR was the method, and the copy in TCRdb shows in-frame clones only, minus some. The table has about 130,000 clones, 65% to 90% seen once. Input material: PBMCs. This TCR was sampled from a man younger than 35 in good health and CMV-seronegative. The V call is TRBV10-3, the J call TRBJ2-7, with TRBD1 matching over 9 bases. Written as DNA, the CDR3 is TGTGCCATCAGTGAGTCGATTGGGACAGGGAGCTACGAGCAGTACTTC. This encodes CAISESIGTGSYEQYF.